A single sample gave rise to the 29 T cell receptor beta chains below, sequenced in a study of T cells in women clearing cervical HPV infection. Some clones are missing from TCRdb's copy, which holds only in-frame ones; the method was immunoSEQ multiplex PCR. The sample includes roughly 45,000 clones. Sample: blood buffy coat. All receptors derive from a woman between 18 and 70 years old with a cervical HPV16 infection that either progressed to CIN3+ or cleared (not recorded which).

Concerning this clone: Read sequence stops 3 residues before the CDR3 end, and the germline J gene provides the missing end. The chain joins TRBV5-1 to TRBJ2-3; 9 bases align to TRBD1. This CDR3 is 18 amino acids long. CDR1 and CDR2 from the germline V gene are SGHRS and YFSETQ. After removal of 3 bases from V and 2 bases from J, the junction contained 13 bases not matched to a gene. The sequenced CDR3 bases are TGCGCCAGCAGCTCCGGAACTGGACAGGGGCCGCTCACAGATACG. Its protein product is CASSSGTGQGPLTDT. In full, the CDR3 reads CASSSGTGQGPLTDTQYF.

A word on this clone: The CDR3 extends 3 residues past the end of the read, so its final part is completed from the germline J gene. This rearrangement joins TRBV29-1 to TRBJ2-7; D not resolved. The CDR3 loop spans 15 amino acids. V was trimmed by 4 bases and J by 6 bases, leaving 22 bases between them. Germline V gene data show CDR1 as SQVTM and CDR2 as ANQGSEA. CDR3 DNA (partial): TGCAGCGTTGCGTCGAGGTCCCCCCTCGGGTCCGAG. The encoded protein is CSVASRSPLGSE. The full CDR3 protein is CSVASRSPLGSEQYF.

About this clone: The observed sequence ends 3 residues before the CDR3 terminus, with the missing tail filled in from the germline J gene. This chain links TRBV10-3 with TRBJ1-3; D gene uncertain. Trimming stripped 4 bases from V and 0 bases from J, with 13 bases between. The CDR3 is 16 amino acids. The V gene's germline CDR1 is ENHRY and CDR2 SYGVKD. CDR3 region: CAISGRVSTSGNTIYF. The sequenced part of the CDR3 DNA is TGTGCCATCAGTGGTAGGGTATCAACCTCTGGAAACACC.

The CDR3 DNA, read in part, is TGTGCCAGTAGTAGCTTCCTGGGACAGGTGAACACTGAA. It specifies CASSSFLGQVNTE. In full, the CDR3 reads CASSSFLGQVNTEAFF. V usage is TRBV19 and J usage is TRBJ1-1, with 8 positions matching TRBD1. The CDR3 is cut off 3 residues early in the read; its end comes from the germline J gene. The CDR3 covers 16 residues. V dropped 4 bases and J dropped 0; count of bases not matched to a gene: 7. In germline, CDR1 is LNHDA, CDR2 SQIVND (reference sequence).

Turning to this clone: The sequence runs out 3 residues before the end of the CDR3; the remainder is reconstructed from the germline J gene. The chain joins TRBV7-3 to TRBJ2-1, with D tentatively TRBD1 (5 bases). V was clipped by 4 bases and J by 9 bases, with 10 bases between them. Germline loops: CDR1 SGHTA, CDR2 FQGTGA. The CDR3 totals 12 residues. CDR3 DNA (partial): TGTGCCAGCAGCTCCCAGGGTGGTGAG. Protein sequence: CASSSQGGE. The full CDR3 reads CASSSQGGEQFF. Looking up the rest from reference TRBV7-3 and TRBJ2-1 gives the full variable domain: GAGVSQTPSNKVTEKGKYVELRCDPISGHTALYWYRQSLGQGPEFLIYFQGTGAADDSGLPNDRFFAVRPEGSVSTLKIQRTERGDSAVYLCASSSQGGEQFFGPGTRLTVL.

Comments on this clone: The observed sequence ends 3 residues before the CDR3 terminus, with the missing tail filled in from the germline J gene. The chain joins TRBV5-1 to TRBJ2-3, with a possible D match to TRBD1 (5 bases). The CDR3 is 14 amino acids. Germline CDR1 is SGHRS and CDR2 is YFSETQ. The DNA read from the CDR3 is TGCGCCAGCAGCTTGGGACAGTACCAAGAGACG. The encoded protein is CASSLGQYQET. The entire CDR3 protein reads CASSLGQYQETQYF.

Regarding this clone: The read comes to an end 3 residues before the CDR3 does, leaving the germline J gene to fill in the end. The chain employs TRBV10-3 and TRBJ1-5, with D perhaps matching TRBD1 (5 bases). With 7 bases removed from V and 4 bases from J, the gap between germline ends came to 14 bases. Germline V gene data show CDR1 as ENHRY and CDR2 as SYGVKD. The CDR3 extends over 14 amino acids. The CDR3 loop is CAINPGGENQPQHF. The CDR3 bases that were read are TGTGCCATCAACCCGGGAGGGGAAAATCAGCCC.

As to this clone: The CDR3 end falls 3 residues outside the read, so it is completed with the germline J gene. J is TRBJ1-5 and V is TRBV20-1, with 8 bases lining up with TRBD1. The CDR3 loop spans 12 amino acids. CDR1 and CDR2 (germline): DFQATT, SNEGSKA (reference sequence). J gave up 6 bases and V 4 bases, and 2 bases lay outside the gene matches. CDR3 residues: CSATGGGQPQHF. The part of the CDR3 DNA that was read is TGCAGTGCTACAGGGGGCGGTCAGCCC.

A note on this clone: The missing CDR3 end, 3 residues past where the read stops, is filled in from the germline J gene. The chain uses TRBV5-1 and TRBJ2-2; D remains ambiguous. With 5 bases removed from V and 3 bases from J, the gap between germline ends came to 11 bases. This CDR3 contains 14 residues. The germline gives CDR1 SGHRS, CDR2 YFSETQ. CDR3 bases read: TGCGCCAGCAGGGTCTCTAGTGACACCGGGGAG. It specifies CASRVSSDTGE. The full CDR3 protein is CASRVSSDTGELFF.

On this clone: The read falls 3 residues short of the CDR3 end, and the missing part is taken from the germline J gene. The V gene is TRBV18, the J gene TRBJ2-4; D is uncertain. CDR1 and CDR2 from the germline V gene are KGHSH and LQKENI. The CDR3 contains 13 residues. The part of the CDR3 DNA that was read is TGTGCCAGCTCACCTGGGCAGCTCTATGGT. It encodes CASSPGQLYG. The entire CDR3 reads CASSPGQLYGQYF. The full variable domain, completed using reference TRBV18 and TRBJ2-4, is NAGVMQNPRHLVRRRGQEARLRCSPMKGHSHVYWYRQLPEEGLKFMVYLQKENIIDESGMPKERFSAEFPKEGPSILRIQQVVRGDSAAYFCASSPGQLYGQYFGAGTRLSVL.

Turning to this clone: The sequence runs out 3 residues before the end of the CDR3; the remainder is reconstructed from the germline J gene. The chain employs TRBV6-1 and TRBJ2-4; D might be TRBD1 (6 bases). The CDR3 loop spans 14 amino acids. Germline lookup yields CDR1 MNHNS and CDR2 SASEGT. The sequenced CDR3 bases are TGTGCCAGCAGTGAACAGGGGCGTGGGGATGGT. Translated: CASSEQGRGDG. In full, the CDR3 reads CASSEQGRGDGQYF.

As concerns this clone: With the read ending 3 residues before the CDR3 end, the germline J gene is used to fill in that end. This chain uses TRBV12-3 or TRBV12-4 with TRBJ1-2; no firm D call. Trimming pared 3 bases from V and 6 bases from J, leaving 8 bases between. The CDR3 totals 12 residues. The sequenced part of the CDR3 DNA is TGTGCCAGCAGTTTGATGGGCCATGGC. The encoded protein is CASSLMGHG. The entire CDR3 sequence reads CASSLMGHGYTF.

Comment on this clone: The read falls 3 residues short of the CDR3 end, and the missing part is taken from the germline J gene. The same CDR3 arises from other DNA sequences in this sample as well. The V call is TRBV18, the J call TRBJ2-3; TRBD2 matches 8 bases. Germline CDR1 reads KGHSH; CDR2 reads LQKENI. There are 17 residues in the CDR3. The DNA read from the CDR3 is TGTGCCAGCTCCCCCTCCTCGGGGGGGGCAAAGGGAGAGACG. Protein: CASSPSSGGAKGET. From start to end, the CDR3 is CASSPSSGGAKGETQYF.

Concerning this clone itself: A read error may account for a junction end that differs from germline. The read terminates 3 residues ahead of where the CDR3 ends, so the germline J gene completes it. The rearrangement joins TRBV7-7 to TRBJ1-2; D is unresolved. This CDR3 comprises 16 residues. Germline V gives CDR1 SSHAT, CDR2 FNYEAQ (reference sequence). The covered CDR3 bases are TGTGCTAGCAGCCCTAGGGCGGGATCCTCTGTGGATACC. It encodes CASSPRAGSSVDT. The whole CDR3 sequence is CASSPRAGSSVDTYTF.

A word on this clone: The sequenced fragment ends 3 residues before the CDR3 boundary, so the rest is inferred from the germline J gene. The rearrangement joins TRBV20-1 to TRBJ1-1, with TRBD1 as a possible D gene (5 bases). This CDR3 spans 16 amino acids. V lost 2 bases and J 0 bases, leaving 16 bases between the germline ends. Germline CDR1 reads DFQATT; CDR2 reads SNEGSKA (reference sequence). The DNA read from the CDR3 is TGCAGTGCTAGATCGGAGAGGGGAAGGATGAACACTGAA. It is translated as CSARSERGRMNTE. The full-length CDR3 reads as CSARSERGRMNTEAFF.

In regard to this clone: The CDR3 end is not reached by the read, which stops 3 residues before it; the germline J gene fills it in. This chain links TRBV19 with TRBJ1-4; D is unresolved. Germline CDR1 and CDR2: LNHDA and SQIVND (reference sequence). CDR3 length: 16 amino acids. V lost 3 bases and J lost 4, with 15 bases in between. The CDR3 region is CASSIRTSAGNEKLFF. The sequenced part of the CDR3 DNA is TGTGCCAGTAGTATTAGGACCTCGGCGGGTAATGAAAAA.

Regarding this clone: The CDR3 end falls 3 residues outside the read, so it is completed with the germline J gene. The chain couples TRBV29-1 to TRBJ2-2, with TRBD1 matching 7 bases. Trimming cost V 4 bases and J 0 bases; bases outside gene matches: 5. This CDR3 has 15 amino acids. Looked up from germline, CDR1 is SQVTM and CDR2 is ANQGSEA. The CDR3 bases that were read are TGCAGCGTTGGAAGGGACAGCCCGAACACCGGGGAG. It is translated as CSVGRDSPNTGE. The complete CDR3 reads CSVGRDSPNTGELFF.

To note about this clone: The read ends 3 residues before the CDR3 terminus; that terminus is restored from the germline J gene. The chain couples TRBV2 to TRBJ1-2, with D unresolved. Germline CDR1 and CDR2: SNHLY and FYNNEI. V lost 6 bases and J lost 4, with 9 bases in between. The CDR3 length is 12 residues. The CDR3 DNA, read in part, is TGTGCCAGCAGATACATTCGCTATGGC. Protein sequence: CASRYIRYG. The entire CDR3 is CASRYIRYGYTF.

Points on this clone: The read ends 3 residues before the CDR3 terminus; that terminus is restored from the germline J gene. This chain uses TRBV2 with TRBJ1-6; TRBD1 agrees at 7 bases. Germline V gene sequence: CDR1 SNHLY, CDR2 FYNNEI. The CDR3 consists of 15 residues. The V segment lost 6 bases and the J segment 3 bases; nucleotides outside the gene matches: 5. CDR3 region: CASRETGNYNSPLHF. The sequenced part of the CDR3 DNA is TGTGCCAGCAGAGAGACAGGGAACTATAATTCACCC.

This CDR3 reads CASSLDRGTETQYF. The part of the CDR3 DNA that was read is TGCGCCAGCAGCTTGGACAGGGGAACAGAGACC. The chain has TRBV5-1 and TRBJ2-5; 7 bases match TRBD1. The read is 3 residues too short to cover the CDR3 end, so that end is filled in from the germline J gene. This CDR3 has 14 residues. Germline lookup yields CDR1 SGHRS and CDR2 YFSETQ. The V and J ends lost 0 bases and 4 bases, in that order; junction bases with no gene match: 3.

A note on this clone: The read terminates 3 residues ahead of where the CDR3 ends, so the germline J gene completes it. The chain joins TRBV24-1 to TRBJ2-3; weak D call: TRBD2 (7 bases). CDR1 is KGHDR, CDR2 SFDVKD, per germline. The CDR3 is 13 residues long. Trimming removed 8 bases at V and 5 bases at J, with 13 bases between. The CDR3 loop reads CATNLGGGDTQYF. The covered CDR3 bases are TGTGCCACCAACCTAGGGGGGGGAGATACG.

Comment on this clone: The sequence runs out 3 residues before the end of the CDR3; the remainder is reconstructed from the germline J gene. The genes are TRBV5-1 and TRBJ2-1, with D possibly TRBD1 on 5 matching bases. CDR1 SGHRS and CDR2 YFSETQ come from the germline V gene. The CDR3 runs to 14 residues. V shed 4 bases and J shed 6 bases, with 14 bases lying between them. CDR3 sequence reads: CASSPTAASNEQFF. CDR3 DNA (partial): TGCGCCAGCAGCCCGACAGCAGCCAGCAATGAG.

On this clone: The CDR3 extends 3 residues past the end of the read, so its final part is completed from the germline J gene. The rearrangement uses TRBV6-2 or TRBV6-3 and TRBJ2-1; 10 bases align to TRBD2. Germline CDR1 MNHEY, CDR2 SVGEGT. There are 17 residues in the CDR3. V gave up 8 bases and J gave up 5 bases; unmatched junction bases: 15. This CDR3 reads CASGRSGGARGNNEQFF. Incomplete CDR3 DNA: TGTGCCAGCGGTAGGAGCGGGGGGGCCAGAGGAAACAATGAG.

This clone is deemed medium-sized by its frequency. The read gets to within 3 residues of the CDR3 end, and the germline J gene fills in the rest. This chain connects TRBV5-1 to TRBJ1-1; D remains ambiguous. Germline loops: CDR1 SGHRS, CDR2 YFSETQ. Deletions cut 0 bases from V and 5 bases from J, with 14 bases between. This CDR3 comprises 15 residues. CDR3 in amino acids: CASSLVGGSRTEAFF. The DNA read from the CDR3 is TGCGCCAGCAGCTTGGTCGGCGGGTCAAGGACTGAA. The complete variable domain, with remaining parts taken from reference TRBV5-1 and TRBJ1-1, reads KAGVTQTPRYLIKTRGQQVTLSCSPISGHRSVSWYQQTPGQGLQFLFEYFSETQRNKGNFPGRFSGRQFSNSRSEMNVSTLELGDSALYLCASSLVGGSRTEAFFGQGTRLTVV.

In regard to this clone: The sequenced fragment ends 3 residues before the CDR3 boundary, so the rest is inferred from the germline J gene. This rearrangement joins TRBV5-1 to TRBJ1-5; D remains unclear. Germline CDR1 is SGHRS and CDR2 is YFSETQ. Trimming took off 4 bases at V and 8 bases at J, with 13 bases between the two ends. The CDR3 sequence is 13 residues long. The DNA read from the CDR3 is TGCGCCAGCAGCGCGGTCTTAGGTGAGCCC. This sequence encodes CASSAVLGEP. The full CDR3 sequence reads CASSAVLGEPQHF.

With respect to this clone: Sequence at one end of the junction differs from germline and may be a read error. The covered CDR3 bases are TGCGCCAGCAGGTCAAACCCCAGGGTCGGTCCAACCAATGAAAAA. This encodes CASRSNPRVGPTNEK. The CDR3, in full, reads CASRSNPRVGPTNEKLFF. The rearrangement links TRBV5-1 to TRBJ1-4; a weak D match, TRBD1 (5 bases). Sequencing ends 3 residues short of the CDR3 end; the germline J gene provides the rest. Germline values: CDR1 SGHRS, CDR2 YFSETQ. The CDR3 contains 18 residues. Combining the CDR3 with reference TRBV5-1 and TRBJ1-4 gives the whole variable domain KAGVTQTPRYLIKTRGQQVTLSCSPISGHRSVSWYQQTPGQGLQFLFEYFSETQRNKGNFPGRFSGRQFSNSRSEMNVSTLELGDSALYLCASRSNPRVGPTNEKLFFGSGTQLSVL.

Comment on this clone: With the read ending 3 residues before the CDR3 end, the germline J gene is used to fill in that end. The chain combines TRBV19 with TRBJ2-3, with 7 bases lining up with TRBD1. V was clipped by 2 bases and J by 0 bases; unmatched bases: 5. This CDR3 region has 16 residues. Germline V CDR1 and CDR2: LNHDA, SQIVND (reference sequence). CDR3 region: CASSIRTGTSTDTQYF. CDR3 DNA (partial): TGTGCCAGTAGTATAAGGACAGGCACTAGCACAGATACG.

Note on this clone: The sequence runs out 3 residues before the end of the CDR3; the remainder is reconstructed from the germline J gene. The J gene is TRBJ2-1, the V gene TRBV7-7; 7 bases align to TRBD2. The CDR3 has 17 amino acids. The V gene's germline CDR1 is SSHAT and CDR2 FNYEAQ (reference sequence). V lost 1 base, J lost 0 bases, and 6 bases stayed unmatched. The sequenced part of the CDR3 DNA is TGTGCCAGCAGCTTAGACCCTGGCGGGAGCTCCTACAATGAG. Translating gives CASSLDPGGSSYNE. The CDR3 in full is CASSLDPGGSSYNEQFF.

On this clone itself: Coverage ceases 3 residues before the CDR3 finishes, and the germline J gene fills in the end. The chain joins TRBV30 to TRBJ1-2; 7 positions match TRBD1. V shed 4 bases and J 6 bases; nucleotides not matched to a gene: 14. The CDR3 is 15 amino acids. The germline gives CDR1 GTSNPN, CDR2 SVGIG (reference sequence). The sequenced part of the CDR3 DNA is TGTGCCTGGACCACAGGGCACCCAGGGGGAGATGGC. Translating gives CAWTTGHPGGDG. The CDR3, in full, reads CAWTTGHPGGDGYTF.